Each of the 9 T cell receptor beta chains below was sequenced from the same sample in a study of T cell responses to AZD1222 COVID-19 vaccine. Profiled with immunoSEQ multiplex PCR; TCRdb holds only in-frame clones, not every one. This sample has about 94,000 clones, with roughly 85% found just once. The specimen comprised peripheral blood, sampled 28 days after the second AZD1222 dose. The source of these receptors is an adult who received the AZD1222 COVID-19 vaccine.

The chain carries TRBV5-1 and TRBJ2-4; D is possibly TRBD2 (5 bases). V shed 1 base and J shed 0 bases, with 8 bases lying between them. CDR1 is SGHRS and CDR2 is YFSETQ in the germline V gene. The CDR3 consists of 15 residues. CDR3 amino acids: CASSLYGEAKNIQYF. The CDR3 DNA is TGCGCCAGCAGCTTGTACGGGGAAGCCAAAAACATTCAGTACTTC.

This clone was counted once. The CDR3 here is CAISESRTGGEQYF. The CDR3 region has the DNA TGTGCCATCAGTGAGTCCAGGACAGGGGGCGAGCAGTACTTC. The V and J genes are TRBV10-3 and TRBJ2-7; 10 bases map to TRBD1. With 0 bases clipped from V and 6 bases from J, the junction kept 2 bases outside the gene matches. Germline V gives CDR1 ENHRY, CDR2 SYGVKD. The CDR3 runs to 14 residues.

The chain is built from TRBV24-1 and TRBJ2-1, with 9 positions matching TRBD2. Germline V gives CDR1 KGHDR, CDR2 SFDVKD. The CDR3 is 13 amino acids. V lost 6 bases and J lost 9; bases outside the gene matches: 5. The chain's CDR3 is CATSRLAGSEQFF. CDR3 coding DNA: TGTGCCACCAGTAGGCTAGCGGGAAGTGAGCAGTTCTTC.

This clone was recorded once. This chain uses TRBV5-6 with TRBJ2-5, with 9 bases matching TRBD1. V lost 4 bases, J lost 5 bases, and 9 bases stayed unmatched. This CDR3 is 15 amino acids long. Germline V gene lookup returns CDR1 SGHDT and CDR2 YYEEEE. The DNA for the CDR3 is TGTGCCAGCAGCCCCGACAGGGGGGTGTGGGAGACCCAGTACTTC. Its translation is CASSPDRGVWETQYF.

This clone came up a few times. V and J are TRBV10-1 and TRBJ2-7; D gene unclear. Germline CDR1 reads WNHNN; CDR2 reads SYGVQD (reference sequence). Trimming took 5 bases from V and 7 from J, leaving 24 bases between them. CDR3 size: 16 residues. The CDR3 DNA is TGCGCCAGCAGTCAAACCTCGGCTATCCGGATTGGGGAGCAGTACTTC. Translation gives CASSQTSAIRIGEQYF.

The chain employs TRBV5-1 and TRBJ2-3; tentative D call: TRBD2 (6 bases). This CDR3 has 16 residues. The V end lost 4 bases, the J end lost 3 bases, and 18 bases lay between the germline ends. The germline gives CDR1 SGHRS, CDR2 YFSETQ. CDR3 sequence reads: CASSALAGGGTDTQYF. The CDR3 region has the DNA TGCGCCAGCAGCGCGTTAGCCGGGGGTGGTACAGATACGCAGTATTTT.

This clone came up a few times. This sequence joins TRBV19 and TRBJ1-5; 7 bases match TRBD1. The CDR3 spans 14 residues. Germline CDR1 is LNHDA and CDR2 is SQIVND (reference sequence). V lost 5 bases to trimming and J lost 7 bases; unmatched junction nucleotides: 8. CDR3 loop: CASSRQGPGQPQHF. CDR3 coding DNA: TGTGCCAGTAGTCGACAGGGTCCGGGACAGCCCCAGCATTTT.

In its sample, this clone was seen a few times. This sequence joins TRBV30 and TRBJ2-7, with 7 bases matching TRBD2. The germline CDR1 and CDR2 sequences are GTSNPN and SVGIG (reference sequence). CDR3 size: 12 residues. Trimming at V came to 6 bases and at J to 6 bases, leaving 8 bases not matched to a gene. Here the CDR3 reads CACGREWSEQYF. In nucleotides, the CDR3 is TGTGCCTGTGGGAGGGAGTGGAGCGAGCAGTACTTC.

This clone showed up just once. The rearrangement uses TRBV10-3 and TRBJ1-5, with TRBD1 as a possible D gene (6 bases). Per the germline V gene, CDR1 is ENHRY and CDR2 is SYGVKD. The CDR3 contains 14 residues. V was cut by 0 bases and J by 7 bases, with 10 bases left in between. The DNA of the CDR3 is TGTGCCATCAGTGAGTCGGGACAACCCCAGCCCCAGCATTTT. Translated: CAISESGQPQPQHF.